A single T cell receptor beta chain is shown here with its context. This sample was included in a study of beta chain features in type 1 diabetes. What was sequenced were expressed TCRB transcripts, since all of the isolated RNA had been reverse transcribed. Sequencing was performed with immunoSEQ multiplex PCR; in TCRdb, only in-frame clones are kept and a portion is missing. Of 600,000 to 650,000 clones listed, about a sixth were seen once; the top ten hold roughly 0.098%. Trimming took 7 bases from V and 4 from J, leaving 17 bases between them. Germline CDR1 is SGHTA and CDR2 is FQGNSA. This CDR3 is built from 14 residues.

The J gene is TRBJ2-7, the V gene TRBV7-2, with D possibly matching TRBD2 (5 bases). The receptor comes from a man aged 18-30 years in good health. Input material: naive CD4+ T cells from blood. DNA of the CDR3: TGTGCCAGCACCCTATACCCGAGGGAATACGAGCAGTACTTC. As protein: CASTLYPREYEQYF.